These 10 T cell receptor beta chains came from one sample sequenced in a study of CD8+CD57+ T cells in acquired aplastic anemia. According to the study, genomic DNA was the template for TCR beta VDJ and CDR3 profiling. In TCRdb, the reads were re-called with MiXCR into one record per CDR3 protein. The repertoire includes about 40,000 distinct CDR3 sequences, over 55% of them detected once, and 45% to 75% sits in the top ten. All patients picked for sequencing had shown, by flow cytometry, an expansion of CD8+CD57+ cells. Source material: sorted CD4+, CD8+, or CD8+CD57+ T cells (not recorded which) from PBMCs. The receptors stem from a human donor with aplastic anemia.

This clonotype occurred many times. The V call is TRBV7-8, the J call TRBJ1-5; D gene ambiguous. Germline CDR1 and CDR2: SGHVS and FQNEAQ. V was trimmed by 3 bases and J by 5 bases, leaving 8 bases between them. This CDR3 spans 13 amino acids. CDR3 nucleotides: TGTGCCAGCAGCTTCGGTCCCTATCAGCCCCAGCATTTT. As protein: CASSFGPYQPQHF.

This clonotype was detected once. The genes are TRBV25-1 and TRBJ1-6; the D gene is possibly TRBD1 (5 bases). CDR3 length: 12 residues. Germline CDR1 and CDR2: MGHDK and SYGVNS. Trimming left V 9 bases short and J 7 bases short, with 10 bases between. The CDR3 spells CARDKWNSPLHF. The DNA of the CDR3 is TGTGCCAGGGACAAGTGGAATTCACCCCTCCACTTT.

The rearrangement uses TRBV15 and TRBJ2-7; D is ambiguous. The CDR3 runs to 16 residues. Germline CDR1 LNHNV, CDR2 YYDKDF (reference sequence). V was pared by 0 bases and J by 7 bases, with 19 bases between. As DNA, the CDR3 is TGTGCCACCAGCAGAGATAGCCCAGGACCCTACGCAGAGCAGTACTTC. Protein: CATSRDSPGPYAEQYF.

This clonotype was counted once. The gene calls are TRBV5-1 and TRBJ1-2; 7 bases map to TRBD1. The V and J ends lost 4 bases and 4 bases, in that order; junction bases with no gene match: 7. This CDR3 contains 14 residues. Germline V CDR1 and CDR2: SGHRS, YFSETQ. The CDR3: CASSPGTEFYGYTF. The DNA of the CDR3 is TGCGCCAGCAGCCCCGGGACAGAATTCTATGGCTACACCTTC.

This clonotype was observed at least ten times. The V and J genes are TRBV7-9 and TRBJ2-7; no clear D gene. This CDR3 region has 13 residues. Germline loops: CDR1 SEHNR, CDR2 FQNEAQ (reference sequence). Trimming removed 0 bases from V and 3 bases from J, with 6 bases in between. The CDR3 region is CASSLAGLYEQYF. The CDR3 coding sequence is TGTGCCAGCAGCTTAGCGGGTCTCTACGAGCAGTACTTC.

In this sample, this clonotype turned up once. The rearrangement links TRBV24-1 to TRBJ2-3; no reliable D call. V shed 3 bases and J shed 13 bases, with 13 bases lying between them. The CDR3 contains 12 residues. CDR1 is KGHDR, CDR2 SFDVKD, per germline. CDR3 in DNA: TGTGCCACCAGTGATCGAGACCTTACCAAGTATTTT. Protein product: CATSDRDLTKYF.

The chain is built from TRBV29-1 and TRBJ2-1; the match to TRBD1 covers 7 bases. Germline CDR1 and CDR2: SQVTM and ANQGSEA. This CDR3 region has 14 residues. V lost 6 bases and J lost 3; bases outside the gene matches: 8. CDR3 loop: CSVPSGTDYNEQFF. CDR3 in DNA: TGCAGCGTACCTTCCGGGACAGACTACAATGAGCAGTTCTTC.

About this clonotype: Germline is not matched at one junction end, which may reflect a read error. The CDR3 coding sequence is TGCGCCCGCAGTTTGACAGGGGCGGGTGAAAAACTGTTTTTT. Translating gives CARSLTGAGEKLFF. The rearrangement links TRBV10-1 to TRBJ1-4; 8 bases match TRBD1. The CDR3 extends over 14 amino acids. Germline lookup yields CDR1 WNHNN and CDR2 SYGVQD (reference sequence).

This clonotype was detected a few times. The CDR3 coding sequence is TGTGCCACCAGCAGTGAAGCAGCGGCACTCCAAGAGACCCAGTACTTC. Translation gives CATSSEAAALQETQYF. This rearrangement joins TRBV15 to TRBJ2-5; TRBD2 might be the D (5 bases). The germline CDR1 and CDR2 sequences are LNHNV and YYDKDF (reference sequence). The CDR3 has 16 residues. Trimming stripped 3 bases from V and 1 base from J, with 15 bases between.

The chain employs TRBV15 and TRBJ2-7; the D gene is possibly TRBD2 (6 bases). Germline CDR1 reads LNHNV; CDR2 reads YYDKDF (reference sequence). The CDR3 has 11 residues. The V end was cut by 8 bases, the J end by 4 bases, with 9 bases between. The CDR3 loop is CATRRGYEQYF. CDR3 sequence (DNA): TGTGCCACCCGGAGGGGTTACGAGCAGTACTTC.